This TCR beta chain was captured in a study of cytomegalovirus exposure and HLA in healthy donors. Study information: Early released data had tens of millions of unique TCRs, all coming from HLA-typed donors.

13 Jbeta primers and 60 Vbeta primers were used for the PCR. As processed by the authors: An analysis that came later counted roughly 87 million unique TCR beta chains, roughly 11 million shared. TCRdb keeps only in-frame clones here, not all; method: immunoSEQ multiplex PCR. D and trimming were read from the DNA, whereas the V and J calls and clone size are those reported in that table. The repertoire holds about 130,000 clones, with over 75% as singletons. This CDR3 has 14 amino acids. V trimming: 4 bases; J trimming: 2 bases; junction bases outside the gene matches: 5. The germline V gene has CDR1 SGHNT and CDR2 YYREEE (reference sequence).

The receptor was isolated from a woman aged 40-49 years in good health and CMV-seropositive. The sample was PBMCs. This chain joins TRBV5-4 and TRBJ2-5; 7 positions agree with TRBD1. In nucleotides, the CDR3 is TGTGCCAGCAGCACACAGGGGCGACAAGAGACCCAGTACTTC. Translating it yields CASSTQGRQETQYF. Full variable domain (remainder filled in from reference TRBV5-4 and TRBJ2-5): ETGVTQSPTHLIKTRGQQVTLRCSSQSGHNTVSWYQQALGQGPQFIFQYYREEENGRGNFPPRFSGLQFPNYSSELNVNALELDDSALYLCASSTQGRQETQYFGPGTRLLVL.